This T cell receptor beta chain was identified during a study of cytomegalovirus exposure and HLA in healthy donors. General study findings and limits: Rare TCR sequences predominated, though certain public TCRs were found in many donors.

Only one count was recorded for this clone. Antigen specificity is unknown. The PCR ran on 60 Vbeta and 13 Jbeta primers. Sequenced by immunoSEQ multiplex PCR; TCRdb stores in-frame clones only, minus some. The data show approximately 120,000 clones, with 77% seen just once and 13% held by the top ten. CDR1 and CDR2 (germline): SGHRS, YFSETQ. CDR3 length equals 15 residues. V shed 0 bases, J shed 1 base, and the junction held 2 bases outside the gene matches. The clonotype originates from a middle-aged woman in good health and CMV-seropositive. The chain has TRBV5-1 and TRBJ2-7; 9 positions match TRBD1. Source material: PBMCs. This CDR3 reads CASSLGQGVSYEQYF. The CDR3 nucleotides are TGCGCCAGCAGCTTGGGACAGGGGGTATCCTACGAGCAGTACTTC.